One and the same sample provided the 4 T cell receptor beta chains below, sequenced in a study of T cell responses to AZD1222 COVID-19 vaccine. The method was immunoSEQ multiplex PCR; TCRdb's version includes in-frame clones alone and lacks a portion of them. In the table there are 20,000 to 25,000 clones, 82% of which are singletons. The input for sequencing was peripheral blood, taken on day 0 of AZD1222 vaccination. The receptors were gathered from an adult in good health.

The rearrangement uses TRBV7-9 and TRBJ1-3, with no clear D. From germline, CDR1 is SEHNR and CDR2 FQNEAQ (reference sequence). With 1 base removed from V and 6 bases from J, the gap between germline ends came to 7 bases. CDR3 length equals 13 residues. The CDR3 nucleotides read TGTGCCAGCAGCTTAGGACGTGAAAACACCATATATTTT. Its protein is CASSLGRENTIYF.

The chain is built from TRBV5-1 and TRBJ1-4, with D unresolved. Germline CDR1 and CDR2: SGHRS and YFSETQ. Trimming took 3 bases from V and 8 from J, leaving 5 bases between them. The CDR3 sequence is 11 residues long. As DNA, the CDR3 is TGCGCCAGCAGCTACGGAGAAAAACTGTTTTTT. Its protein is CASSYGEKLFF.

J is TRBJ2-2 and V is TRBV11-3; 9 nucleotides line up with TRBD1. CDR1 is SGHNT and CDR2 is YENEEA in the germline V gene. This CDR3 has 16 amino acids. Trimming took 5 bases from V and 4 from J; bases not matched to a gene: 8. CDR3 amino acids: CASSPGTGPATGELFF. The CDR3 coding sequence is TGTGCCAGCAGCCCCGGGACAGGGCCCGCCACCGGGGAGCTGTTTTTT.

The chain has TRBV5-8 and TRBJ2-5; D call uncertain. This CDR3 contains 13 residues. V dropped 5 bases and J dropped 0 bases, with 8 bases sitting between them. Germline V gives CDR1 SGHTS, CDR2 YDEGEE. The CDR3 spells CASSWAYQETQYF. The CDR3 DNA reads as TGTGCCAGCAGTTGGGCGTACCAAGAGACCCAGTACTTC.